This T cell receptor beta chain was identified in a study of blood T cell repertoires in COVID-19 (dated by TCRdb to 2019 to 2021). As for the study more broadly: Samples from collaborators originated in the United States, Italy and Spain and spanned both the acute and convalescent phases of COVID-19. The repertoires were made available in a free public database intended to serve as a resource for research on the immune response to SARS-CoV-2. Where HLA class I and class II types were available, the types were taken from metadata supplied by the sample provider, not from assay-based typing. The material from the prospective study consisted of cDNA or gDNA derived from T cells, B-cell-depleted T cells, or PBMCs. Deeply sampled blood TCRbeta repertoires from subjects exposed to, actively infected with, or recovered from COVID-19 were included in the dataset. A de-identified subject ID, COVID-19 status, age in years and sex were almost always included in the sample metadata. Samples came from the ongoing ImmuneRACE study (first 160 participants) plus 1,254 subjects from 6 global collaborators.

What the authors observed across the whole study: The amount of clinical and demographic metadata varied by source and participant and was provided uncurated.

This clone was recorded only once. What this receptor recognizes is not known. Base qualities are not provided; no much larger clone lies one nucleotide away. Whole blood was collected in K2EDTA tubes by collaborating institutions according to the institutions' own protocols. For TCRbeta analysis, collaborator samples were shipped as frozen whole blood, as isolated PBMCs, or as DNA extracted from either sample type. TCRbeta CDR3 regions were amplified from genomic DNA by means of the immunoSEQ Assay, a bias-controlled multiplex PCR. In the source study's methods: Nucleated cell counts per sample were estimated from amplification of reference gene primers within the assay. To quantify the absolute abundance of each unique TCRbeta CDR3 rearrangement, sequence reads were collapsed and filtered. For each sample, productive Simpson clonality was calculated by taking the square root of Simpson's diversity index across productive rearrangements. The table was pulled from immuneACCESS by TCRdb, which kept in-frame rearrangements only. Such tables lose some clones; where checked, under half of the loss comes from unresolved V genes, and the rest has no known cause. That table supplies the V and J calls and clone size; D and trimming were determined from the DNA. In this sample the table shows 200,000 to 300,000 clones, around 87% of which occur a single time. The ten largest clones represent 5.5% to 9% of the sample.

The source material was peripheral blood. This TCR derives from a woman aged 65 to 85 with active or convalescent COVID-19.

At the DNA level, the sequence is TGTGCCAGCAGTCCCCGGGTCTTTTCTGGGGCCAACGTCCTGACTTTC. This yields the protein CASSPRVFSGANVLTF. The chain links TRBV6-2 or TRBV6-3 with TRBJ2-6; there is no confident call for the D gene. CDR3 length: 16 amino acids, cysteine to phenylalanine. Of all the DNA, just the CDR3 is kept, 48 bases in frame from base 1. CDR1 is given as MNHEY and CDR2 as SVGEGT, both from the germline V gene. Trimming removed 5 bases from V and 1 base from J, leaving 12 bases between the germline ends.